What follows are 20 T cell receptor beta chains derived from one specimen sequenced in a study of blood T cell repertoires in COVID-19. The assay was immunoSEQ multiplex PCR, and TCRdb's table has in-frame clones only and misses some. This table has 80,000 to 100,000 clones, roughly nine tenths appearing once. Sequencing used peripheral blood. All receptors derive from a human donor with active COVID-19. The donor label of this sample is uncertain.

The V call is TRBV5-1, the J call TRBJ2-5; 9 nucleotides line up with TRBD2. The CDR3 totals 16 residues. Germline V gives CDR1 SGHRS, CDR2 YFSETQ. Trimming at V came to 5 bases and at J to 5 bases, leaving 13 bases not matched to a gene. CDR3 protein: CASRRARGGTIETQYF. The CDR3 DNA reads as TGCGCCAGCAGGAGGGCGCGGGGGGGCACGATTGAGACCCAGTACTTC.

This chain links TRBV10-3 with TRBJ2-1; 11 nucleotides align to TRBD2. CDR1 ENHRY and CDR2 SYGVKD come from the germline V gene. This CDR3 comprises 14 residues. V dropped 7 bases and J dropped 8; count of bases not matched to a gene: 7. The CDR3, as DNA: TGTGCCATCAAGGGGACTAGCGGTTTGGATGAGCAGTTCTTC. This encodes CAIKGTSGLDEQFF.

The rearrangement joins TRBV2 to TRBJ1-3; D call uncertain. Trimming took off 6 bases at V and 0 bases at J, with 6 bases between the two ends. The CDR3 extends over 13 amino acids. CDR1 and CDR2 from the germline V gene are SNHLY and FYNNEI. The CDR3 DNA reads as TGTGCCAGCAGGGGAGACTCTGGAAACACCATATATTTT. Translating it yields CASRGDSGNTIYF.

The chain carries TRBV12-5 and TRBJ2-7; D might be TRBD1 (6 bases). Trimming stripped 0 bases from V and 0 bases from J, with 27 bases between. The V gene's germline CDR1 is LGHNT and CDR2 FRNRAP. The CDR3 contains 21 residues. The CDR3 loop is CASGLVERPGHPTRRSYEQYF. CDR3 nucleotides: TGTGCTAGTGGTTTGGTTGAAAGGCCGGGACATCCTACTCGACGCTCCTACGAGCAGTACTTC. The full variable domain, with the rest looked up from reference TRBV12-5 and TRBJ2-7, is DARVTQTPRHKVTEMGQEVTMRCQPILGHNTVFWYRQTMMQGLELLAYFRNRAPLDDSGMPKDRFSAEMPDATLATLKIQPSEPRDSAVYFCASGLVERPGHPTRRSYEQYFGPGTRLTVT.

V gene TRBV2 combines with J gene TRBJ2-6; D is perhaps TRBD1 (6 bases). CDR3 length equals 15 residues. V was shortened by 5 bases and J by 6 bases, with 14 bases between the two germline ends. Germline V lookup: CDR1 SNHLY, CDR2 FYNNEI. Here the CDR3 reads CASSPYSGEANVLTF. The CDR3 DNA reads TGTGCCAGCAGTCCATATTCAGGGGAGGCCAACGTCCTGACTTTC.

This chain uses TRBV27 with TRBJ1-1; possibly TRBD1 for D (6 bases). CDR3 length: 15 residues. The germline V gene has CDR1 MNHEY and CDR2 SMNVEV (reference sequence). Trimming removed 5 bases from V and 6 bases from J, with 19 bases in between. CDR3 bases: TGTGCCAGCAGTAAGACGGGACAAAAAAGGTCTGAAGCTTTCTTT. It specifies CASSKTGQKRSEAFF.

The sample holds a few counts of this clone. The genes are TRBV2 and TRBJ1-5; tentative D call: TRBD1 (6 bases). The CDR3 contains 15 residues. Germline assignment: CDR1 SNHLY and CDR2 FYNNEI. V was pared by 7 bases and J by 0 bases, with 13 bases between. The CDR3 protein is CASTPGGASNQPQHF. The DNA of the CDR3 is TGTGCCAGCACCCCGGGGGGGGCTAGCAATCAGCCCCAGCATTTT.

The rearrangement joins TRBV2 to TRBJ2-7, with TRBD2 matching over 8 bases. V was pared by 3 bases and J by 2 bases, with 9 bases of the junction left unmatched. Germline CDR1 and CDR2: SNHLY and FYNNEI. The CDR3 consists of 16 residues. CDR3 protein: CASSDVGGGPTYEQYF. CDR3 nucleotides: TGTGCCAGCAGTGATGTTGGCGGGGGGCCGACCTACGAGCAGTACTTC. The variable domain in full, with the rest retrieved from reference TRBV2 and TRBJ2-7, is EPEVTQTPSHQVTQMGQEVILRCVPISNHLYFYWYRQILGQKVEFLVSFYNNEISEKSEIFDDQFSVERPDGSNFTLKIRSTKLEDSAMYFCASSDVGGGPTYEQYFGPGTRLTVT.

The V gene is TRBV6-5, the J gene TRBJ2-7; tentative D call: TRBD2 (6 bases). Per germline, CDR1 MNHEY and CDR2 SVGAGI. The CDR3 runs 13 residues. Trimming removed 10 bases from V and 4 bases from J, with 17 bases in between. The CDR3 protein is CATKDWDLYEQYF. DNA of the CDR3: TGTGCCACCAAGGACTGGGACTTATACGAGCAGTACTTC.

This clone came up once. The chain couples TRBV5-1 to TRBJ1-1, with D possibly being TRBD1 (6 bases). With 0 bases removed from V and 2 bases from J, the gap between germline ends came to 14 bases. The CDR3 consists of 16 residues. Germline V lookup: CDR1 SGHRS, CDR2 YFSETQ. The CDR3 is CASSLALGGGNTEAFF. In nucleotides, the CDR3 is TGCGCCAGCAGCTTGGCGTTAGGGGGGGGAAACACTGAAGCTTTCTTT. The full variable domain, with the rest looked up from reference TRBV5-1 and TRBJ1-1, is KAGVTQTPRYLIKTRGQQVTLSCSPISGHRSVSWYQQTPGQGLQFLFEYFSETQRNKGNFPGRFSGRQFSNSRSEMNVSTLELGDSALYLCASSLALGGGNTEAFFGQGTRLTVV.

The chain joins TRBV5-4 to TRBJ1-2; no clear D gene. Germline V gives CDR1 SGHNT, CDR2 YYREEE (reference sequence). This CDR3 spans 13 amino acids. Trimming stripped 5 bases from V and 2 bases from J, with 10 bases between. The CDR3 region is CASSPLENYGYTF. Here the CDR3 DNA reads TGTGCCAGCAGTCCGCTGGAGAACTATGGCTACACCTTC.

The rearrangement uses TRBV7-9 and TRBJ1-2; possible D gene TRBD1, 5 bases. CDR3 size: 12 residues. V lost 0 bases to trimming and J lost 7 bases, with 6 bases between them. Looked up from germline, CDR1 is SEHNR and CDR2 is FQNEAQ (reference sequence). The CDR3 loop reads CASSLADIGYTF. CDR3 in DNA: TGTGCCAGCAGCTTAGCGGACATTGGCTACACCTTC.

The rearrangement links TRBV6-4 to TRBJ1-2; D is unclear. Trimming cost V 3 bases and J 2 bases, with 7 bases left between them. Germline V gives CDR1 MRHNA, CDR2 SNTAGT. The CDR3 extends over 13 amino acids. CDR3 in amino acids: CASSESGNYGYTF. CDR3 nucleotides: TGTGCCAGCAGTGAGAGCGGGAACTATGGCTACACCTTC.

The rearrangement links TRBV27 to TRBJ2-3; no clear D. Germline loops: CDR1 MNHEY, CDR2 SMNVEV (reference sequence). With 0 bases removed from V and 2 bases from J, the gap between germline ends came to 9 bases. The CDR3 runs 15 residues. CDR3 in amino acids: CASSLSVAITDTQYF. The CDR3 bases are TGTGCCAGCAGTTTATCGGTTGCGATCACAGATACGCAGTATTTT.

The V gene is TRBV10-3, the J gene TRBJ2-4, with 8 bases fitting TRBD1. The CDR3 is 13 amino acids. The germline gives CDR1 ENHRY, CDR2 SYGVKD. The trim removed 2 bases at V and 6 bases at J, leaving 0 bases unmatched. CDR3 DNA: TGTGCCATCAGTGAGGACAGGGGAAACATTCAGTACTTC. Its protein product is CAISEDRGNIQYF.

The chain recombines TRBV9 with TRBJ1-3, with D possibly TRBD1 on 5 matching bases. CDR1 and CDR2 from the germline V gene are SGDLS and YYNGEE. The CDR3 loop spans 15 amino acids. Trimming took 4 bases from V and 3 from J, leaving 14 bases between them. CDR3 in amino acids: CASSLGPTVGNTIYF. For the CDR3, the DNA is TGTGCCAGCAGCTTGGGCCCGACAGTTGGAAACACCATATATTTT.

This chain links TRBV11-2 with TRBJ2-3; 8 bases align to TRBD1. The CDR3 totals 15 residues. In germline, CDR1 is SGHAT, CDR2 FQNNGV. V lost 5 bases, J lost 4 bases, and 8 bases stayed unmatched. CDR3 nucleotide sequence: TGTGCCAGCAGCAAAACAGGGGGAGGCGCAGATACGCAGTATTTT. This encodes CASSKTGGGADTQYF.

The chain has TRBV3-1 (or the pseudogene TRBV3-2) and TRBJ2-3, with 9 nucleotides matching TRBD2. CDR3 length: 16 residues. The trim removed 2 bases at V and 2 bases at J, leaving 5 bases unmatched. From germline, CDR1 is LGHDT and CDR2 YNNKEL (reference sequence). The CDR3: CASSQYKRGVTDTQYF. The CDR3 nucleotides are TGTGCCAGCAGCCAATATAAGCGGGGGGTCACAGATACGCAGTATTTT.

CDR3 amino acids: CASSVQDTQYF. DNA for the CDR3: TGTGCCAGCAGCGTACAAGATACGCAGTATTTT. V usage is TRBV9 and J usage is TRBJ2-3; D remains unclear. The germline gives CDR1 SGDLS, CDR2 YYNGEE. This CDR3 is built from 11 residues. Trimming pared 1 base from V and 5 bases from J, leaving 2 bases between.

The V and J genes are TRBV21-1 and TRBJ2-2; the table's D call, TRBD2, was not checked against the DNA. TRBV21-1 counts as a pseudogene. This CDR3 region has 20 residues. DNA for the CDR3: TGTGCCAGCAGCAAAGAAATGGTACTAGCGGGGAGCATCAACACCGGGGAGCTGTTTTTT. Its translation is CASSKEMVLAGSINTGELFF.